The clone carrying this T cell receptor (beta chain) was detected only a few times. Its specificity is not known. Peripheral blood genomic DNA, not sorted cells or RNA, was the template. A mixed TRB-A/B primer pool amplified rearranged TRB by multiplex touch-down PCR. One entry per CDR3 protein, called by TCRdb with MiXCR from the multiplex PCR reads. The sample carries some 9,300 distinct CDR3 sequences, around 38% recorded once. This record belongs to a study of T cell repertoires in aging, cancer and after chemotherapy. Across the whole study: Donors were grouped into six age bands spanning 30 or younger through 70 or older. Repeat sampling of healthy donors over several months to years showed clear clonal overlap.

Germline CDR1 and CDR2: SGHDT and YYEEEE. This CDR3 has 14 amino acids. Germline trimming cut 4 bases from V and 4 bases from J; bases unmatched to any gene: 6. Study-level results: Compared with age-matched healthy donors, untreated hematological or solid cancer patients showed higher blood TCR clonality. In healthy donors, age-related TCR diversity loss mainly reflected lost richness.

The sequenced material came from blood. The rearrangement uses TRBV5-6 and TRBJ1-1; 8 bases are a match to TRBD1. This TCR derives from a human donor in good health. The CDR3, as DNA: TGTGCCAGCAGCCTCAGGGGGCGCGTCACTGAAGCTTTCTTT. Encoded protein: CASSLRGRVTEAFF.